This T cell receptor beta chain comes out of a study of T cell changes during pregnancy in multiple sclerosis. This CDR3 is 13 amino acids long. The V end lost 8 bases, the J end lost 5 bases, and 15 bases lay between the germline ends. The germline V gene has CDR1 LNHDA and CDR2 SQIVND (reference sequence). Only in-frame clones appear in the TCRdb table, and some are missing; sequencing was by immunoSEQ multiplex PCR. The sample holds about 80,000 clones, just over 90% seen once. The sample here was peripheral blood, taken before pregnancy. The sequence derives from a female donor with multiple sclerosis, enrolled in a pregnancy study. The chain uses TRBV19 and TRBJ1-1, with D possibly being TRBD1 (6 bases). The CDR3 bases are TGTGCCAGTGGGGTAGGGGGTGGAACTGAAGCTTTCTTT. Protein: CASGVGGGTEAFF.